Below are 8 T cell receptor beta chains sequenced from a single sample in a study of Ad26.COV2.S vaccination and SARS-CoV-2 variants. Regarding treatment: around 19 received Ad26.COV2.S at low or high dose, single or two shots; 5 received placebo; per-sample allocation not given. Sampling occurred on day 63 after the first vaccine or placebo injection. Measured with immunoSEQ multiplex PCR; TCRdb has only the in-frame clones, and not every one. The sample holds some 640,000 clones, about 90% seen once. The sample was peripheral blood, taken in a trial of Ad26.COV2.S vaccine versus placebo. Receptors were obtained from a person between 18 and 65 years old who received the Ad26.COV2.S COVID-19 vaccine or a placebo.

The chain joins TRBV6-6 to TRBJ2-3; TRBD2 matches at 10 bases. The length of the CDR3 is 14 residues. Trimming took 6 bases from V and 2 from J; bases not matched to a gene: 2. CDR1 MNHNY and CDR2 SVGAGI come from the germline V gene (reference sequence). The CDR3 DNA is TGTGCCAGCAGAACTAGCGGGGTCACAGATACGCAGTATTTT. This translates into CASRTSGVTDTQYF.

The CDR3 loop is CASSPLGQGRNQPQHF. Here the CDR3 DNA reads TGTGCCAGCAGCCCTCTGGGGCAGGGGCGTAATCAGCCCCAGCATTTT. This chain links TRBV9 with TRBJ1-5, with a tentative D call TRBD1 (6 bases). CDR1 is SGDLS, CDR2 YYNGEE, per germline. V gave up 4 bases and J gave up 4 bases, with 18 bases separating them. The CDR3 has 16 amino acids.

This clone was counted only a few times. The rearrangement links TRBV12-3 or TRBV12-4 to TRBJ1-2, with TRBD1 identical over 7 bases. J was trimmed by 5 bases and V by 4 bases; bases with no gene match: 4. CDR3 length: 13 amino acids. CDR3: CASSYPRGYGYTF. DNA of the CDR3: TGTGCCAGCAGTTATCCCAGGGGGTATGGCTACACCTTC.

This chain links TRBV19 with TRBJ2-2, with TRBD2 matching 7 bases. The length of the CDR3 is 14 residues. The V and J ends lost 4 bases and 4 bases, in that order; junction bases with no gene match: 3. Germline CDR1 reads LNHDA; CDR2 reads SQIVND (reference sequence). CDR3 nucleotides: TGTGCCAGTAGTACTAGCGGAGCCACCGGGGAGCTGTTTTTT. Translation: CASSTSGATGELFF.

The sample holds a few counts of this clone. The chain links TRBV7-9 to TRBJ1-2, with a weak D call TRBD1 (5 bases). With 5 bases removed from V and 4 bases from J, the gap between germline ends came to 17 bases. CDR1 is SEHNR and CDR2 is FQNEAQ in the germline V gene (reference sequence). The CDR3 spans 15 residues. The CDR3 DNA sequence: TGTGCCAGCAGCCCCGGGGGTATGGCCGGCTATGGCTACACCTTC. Protein sequence: CASSPGGMAGYGYTF. Full variable domain (missing parts from reference TRBV7-9 and TRBJ1-2): DTGVSQNPRHKITKRGQNVTFRCDPISEHNRLYWYRQTLGQGPEFLTYFQNEAQLEKSRLLSDRFSAERPKGSFSTLEIQRTEQGDSAMYLCASSPGGMAGYGYTFGSGTRLTVV.

The chain recombines TRBV7-8 with TRBJ2-3; TRBD2 matches at 14 bases. With 4 bases clipped from V and 7 bases from J, the junction kept 4 bases outside the gene matches. CDR1 and CDR2 (germline): SGHVS, FQNEAQ. The CDR3 is 15 residues long. CDR3 sequence reads: CASSSGLAGVYTQYF. CDR3 bases: TGTGCCAGCAGCTCGGGACTAGCGGGAGTATATACGCAGTATTTT.

This clone was counted a few times. V gene TRBV3-1 (or the pseudogene TRBV3-2) combines with J gene TRBJ2-7, with 7 bases matching TRBD1. The CDR3 covers 14 residues. The junction had 5 bases not matched to a gene; V was cut back by 4 bases and J by 2 bases. CDR1 is LGHDT, CDR2 YNNKEL, per germline (reference sequence). CDR3: CASSPWDSTYEQYF. The CDR3, as DNA: TGTGCCAGCAGCCCTTGGGACAGTACCTACGAGCAGTACTTC.

The chain has TRBV7-9 and TRBJ1-4, with D unclear. The germline CDR1 and CDR2 sequences are SEHNR and FQNEAQ (reference sequence). V lost 3 bases to trimming and J lost 8 bases, with 16 bases between them. The CDR3 is 15 amino acids. CDR3 sequence reads: CASSLGLGGIEKLFF. In nucleotides, the CDR3 is TGTGCCAGCAGCTTGGGCCTGGGAGGGATCGAAAAACTGTTTTTT.